The rows below give T cell receptor beta chains drawn from one sample of a study of radiotherapy plus CTLA-4 blockade in lung cancer. Method: immunoSEQ multiplex PCR; TCRdb's copy keeps in-frame clones and lacks some. The data contain roughly 32,000 clones, roughly 79% of them singletons. The sequencing used peripheral blood, collected from a patient treated with radiotherapy plus ipilimumab. The receptors stem from a human donor with non-small cell lung cancer that progressed on radiotherapy plus ipilimumab. CDR3s include the opening cysteine and the closing phenylalanine or tryptophan. Each record gives: D gene, clone size, V gene, J gene, CDR3 protein, CDR3 DNA. A D gene is named only where the DNA matches it firmly. Clone size is shown for a subset of rows, as once, few, many or a class of expanded clone.

D gene: -; clone size: few; V gene: TRBV7-6; J gene: TRBJ2-7; CDR3 protein: CASSLGGGRSEQYF; CDR3 DNA: TGTGCCAGCAGCTTAGGGGGCGGCCGTAGCGAGCAGTACTTC
D gene: -; clone size: -; V gene: TRBV2; J gene: TRBJ1-2; CDR3 protein: CASSESTGTEYGYTF; CDR3 DNA: TGTGCCAGCAGTGAGAGTACCGGGACTGAGTATGGCTACACCTTC
D gene: -; clone size: -; V gene: TRBV11-2; J gene: TRBJ2-5; CDR3 protein: CASSLVAVGAETQYF; CDR3 DNA: TGTGCCAGCAGCTTAGTGGCGGTGGGGGCAGAGACCCAGTACTTC
D gene: -; clone size: -; V gene: TRBV11-1; J gene: TRBJ2-7; CDR3 protein: CASSPRRAPSYEQYF; CDR3 DNA: TGTGCCAGCAGCCCCCGGAGGGCGCCGTCCTACGAGCAGTACTTC
D gene: TRBD2; clone size: -; V gene: TRBV4-1; J gene: TRBJ2-7; CDR3 protein: CASSLHGGSYYEQYF; CDR3 DNA: TGCGCCAGCAGCCTTCATGGCGGGAGTTACTACGAGCAGTACTTC
D gene: -; clone size: -; V gene: TRBV29-1; J gene: TRBJ2-1; CDR3 protein: CSVVNELAVYNEQFF; CDR3 DNA: TGCAGCGTTGTGAATGAACTAGCTGTATACAATGAGCAGTTCTTC
D gene: -; clone size: few; V gene: TRBV11-2; J gene: TRBJ2-2; CDR3 protein: CASSLPGAYTGELFF; CDR3 DNA: TGTGCCAGCAGCTTACCGGGGGCCTACACCGGGGAGCTGTTTTTT
D gene: -; clone size: few; V gene: TRBV27; J gene: TRBJ1-4; CDR3 protein: CASSLYPPAGRGKLFF; CDR3 DNA: TGTGCCAGCAGTTTATATCCCCCAGCCGGCCGTGGGAAACTGTTTTTT
D gene: TRBD1; clone size: -; V gene: TRBV6-6; J gene: TRBJ2-5; CDR3 protein: CASRPGQGSVETQYF; CDR3 DNA: TGTGCCAGCAGACCCGGACAGGGGTCTGTGGAGACCCAGTACTTC
D gene: -; clone size: -; V gene: TRBV5-6; J gene: TRBJ1-5; CDR3 protein: CASSSGQFNQPQHF; CDR3 DNA: TGTGCCAGCAGCTCCGGACAGTTCAATCAGCCCCAGCATTTT
D gene: TRBD1; clone size: few; V gene: TRBV27; J gene: TRBJ2-1; CDR3 protein: CASRQGGYNEQFF; CDR3 DNA: TGTGCCAGCCGACAGGGGGGCTACAATGAGCAGTTCTTC
D gene: -; clone size: -; V gene: TRBV7-2; J gene: TRBJ2-5; CDR3 protein: CASSLPRQGGTQYF; CDR3 DNA: TGTGCCAGCAGTCTACCGAGACAGGGAGGGACCCAGTACTTC
D gene: -; clone size: -; V gene: TRBV28; J gene: TRBJ1-6; CDR3 protein: CASKISLANSPLHF; CDR3 DNA: TGTGCCAGCAAGATTTCACTGGCCAATTCACCCCTCCACTTT
D gene: -; clone size: -; V gene: TRBV9; J gene: TRBJ2-3; CDR3 protein: CASSVIASAYTDTQYF; CDR3 DNA: TGTGCCAGCAGCGTTATAGCGAGTGCCTACACAGATACGCAGTATTTT
D gene: -; clone size: -; V gene: TRBV5-4; J gene: TRBJ2-7; CDR3 protein: CASSLAGKGQYF; CDR3 DNA: TGTGCCAGCAGCTTGGCCGGGAAGGGGCAGTACTTC
D gene: -; clone size: -; V gene: TRBV7-3; J gene: TRBJ2-1; CDR3 protein: CASTPQGGSSYNEQFF; CDR3 DNA: TGTGCCAGCACCCCACAGGGAGGGAGCTCCTACAATGAGCAGTTCTTC
D gene: -; clone size: -; V gene: TRBV7-2; J gene: TRBJ2-1; CDR3 protein: CASSNAQGSYNEQFF; CDR3 DNA: TGTGCCAGCAGCAATGCGCAGGGCTCCTACAATGAGCAGTTCTTC
D gene: -; clone size: -; V gene: TRBV7-8; J gene: TRBJ1-6; CDR3 protein: CASSYKQGNPNNSPLHF; CDR3 DNA: TGTGCCAGCAGCTATAAACAGGGAAATCCAAATAATTCACCCCTCCACTTT
D gene: -; clone size: -; V gene: TRBV30; J gene: TRBJ1-1; CDR3 protein: CAWSASENTEAFF; CDR3 DNA: TGTGCCTGGAGTGCCTCGGAGAACACTGAAGCTTTCTTT
D gene: TRBD2; clone size: few; V gene: TRBV5-4; J gene: TRBJ2-7; CDR3 protein: CASSLAGTSKLEQYF; CDR3 DNA: TGTGCCAGCAGCTTGGCCGGGACTAGTAAACTCGAGCAGTACTTC
D gene: -; clone size: -; V gene: TRBV18; J gene: TRBJ2-7; CDR3 protein: CASSPRDSGYEQYF; CDR3 DNA: TGTGCCAGCTCACCCCGGGACTCCGGCTACGAGCAGTACTTC
D gene: TRBD1; clone size: -; V gene: TRBV19; J gene: TRBJ2-7; CDR3 protein: CASSLHPGTGYYEQYF; CDR3 DNA: TGTGCCAGTAGTCTCCATCCCGGGACAGGGTATTACGAGCAGTACTTC
D gene: -; clone size: -; V gene: TRBV28; J gene: TRBJ2-3; CDR3 protein: CASSLVTGGTDTQYF; CDR3 DNA: TGTGCCAGCAGTTTAGTGACGGGGGGCACAGATACGCAGTATTTT
D gene: TRBD1; clone size: -; V gene: TRBV19; J gene: TRBJ1-1; CDR3 protein: CASSISGQALRGMNTEAFF; CDR3 DNA: TGTGCCAGTAGTATTTCGGGACAGGCCCTTCGGGGGATGAACACTGAAGCTTTCTTT
D gene: -; clone size: few; V gene: TRBV7-2; J gene: TRBJ2-7; CDR3 protein: CASSPYSGAEQYF; CDR3 DNA: TGTGCCAGCAGCCCATACTCGGGGGCCGAGCAGTACTTC
D gene: -; clone size: -; V gene: TRBV27; J gene: TRBJ2-7; CDR3 protein: CASSPLGVFPEQYF; CDR3 DNA: TGTGCCAGCAGTCCCCTCGGGGTGTTCCCCGAGCAGTACTTC
D gene: -; clone size: -; V gene: TRBV14; J gene: TRBJ1-1; CDR3 protein: CASSPGTKNTEAFF; CDR3 DNA: TGTGCCAGCAGCCCCGGGACAAAGAACACTGAAGCTTTCTTT
D gene: -; clone size: -; V gene: TRBV2; J gene: TRBJ2-4; CDR3 protein: CASSHPRAAGAILAKNIQYF; CDR3 DNA: TGTGCCAGCAGTCACCCGCGGGCGGCGGGGGCTATACTAGCCAAAAACATTCAGTACTTC
D gene: TRBD2; clone size: -; V gene: TRBV7-9; J gene: TRBJ2-1; CDR3 protein: CASSFPPRLAGVRGEQFF; CDR3 DNA: TGTGCCAGCAGCTTCCCCCCAAGACTAGCGGGGGTGAGGGGTGAGCAGTTCTTC